The 27 T cell receptor beta chains below come from one sample, sequenced in a study of T cells in Graves' hyperthyroidism and ophthalmopathy (dated by TCRdb to between 2018 and 2021). The receptor library was made with multiplex PCR. Instrument used: Illumina HiSeq 2000. The TCR beta CDR3 regions were amplified from RNA transcripts. For the first round of RT-PCR on the TCR CDR3, the HTBI primer set was used together with the Qiagen OneStep RT-PCR kit. TCRdb reprocessing: public reads trimmed at Q25 with fastp, clones called with MiXCR, in-frame beta chains kept. Every distinct CDR3 protein forms one entry, paired with its most common genes and DNA. This sample comprises about 360,000 distinct CDR3 sequences, less than 20% of them detected only once. The ten largest clones capture 25% to 35% of the sample. The sample consisted of blood. These receptors were taken from a woman between 18 and 29 years old with Graves' hyperthyroidism that later progressed to Graves' ophthalmopathy.

This clonotype was observed many times. The rearrangement links TRBV7-9 to TRBJ1-1, with D possibly TRBD1 on 6 matching bases. Germline assignment: CDR1 SEHNR and CDR2 FQNEAQ (reference sequence). The CDR3 spans 12 residues. V shed 5 bases and J shed 7 bases, with 11 bases lying between them. CDR3 loop: CASSPTGLEAFF. The CDR3 DNA follows: TGTGCCAGCAGCCCTACAGGGCTTGAAGCTTTCTTT.

V gene TRBV28 combines with J gene TRBJ2-1, with 14 bases fitting TRBD2. Germline lookup yields CDR1 MDHEN and CDR2 SYDVKM. This CDR3 region has 17 residues. Trimming cost V 2 bases and J 6 bases; bases outside gene matches: 6. The chain's CDR3 is CASSLPGLAGGLNEQFF. DNA of the CDR3: TGTGCCAGCAGTTTACCTGGACTAGCGGGAGGTCTCAATGAGCAGTTCTTC.

This clonotype was seen repeatedly, ten times or more. V and J are TRBV28 and TRBJ1-2; TRBD1 is a possible D gene (5 bases). Trimming pared 8 bases from V and 4 bases from J, leaving 11 bases between. CDR3 length equals 12 residues. Germline values: CDR1 MDHEN, CDR2 SYDVKM. In nucleotides, the CDR3 is TGTGCCAGCGGAGACAGCTCCTATGGCTACACCTTC. Its protein product is CASGDSSYGYTF.

This clonotype has at least ten counts. J is TRBJ2-1 and V is TRBV5-1; 10 bases match TRBD2. Germline CDR1 SGHRS, CDR2 YFSETQ. The trim removed 4 bases at V and 5 bases at J, leaving 3 bases unmatched. This CDR3 has 14 residues. The CDR3 sequence is CASSKLAGNNEQFF. In nucleotides, the CDR3 is TGCGCCAGCAGCAAACTAGCGGGGAACAATGAGCAGTTCTTC.

This clonotype was found a few times. The junction does not match germline at one end; this may be a read error. This chain connects TRBV12-3 or TRBV12-4 to TRBJ2-3; D perhaps matches TRBD2 (5 bases). CDR3 length: 14 residues. This CDR3 reads CASSTPGVTDTRYF. Here the CDR3 DNA reads TGTGCCAGCAGTACCCCCGGGGTCACAGATACGCGGTATTTT.

The V and J genes are TRBV4-1 and TRBJ2-1, with 9 bases fitting TRBD2. CDR1 MGHRA and CDR2 YSYEKL come from the germline V gene. With 0 bases clipped from V and 0 bases from J, the junction kept 9 bases outside the gene matches. This CDR3 has 19 amino acids. The CDR3 loop is CASSQELKTSGSSYNEQFF. CDR3 DNA: TGCGCCAGCAGCCAAGAACTTAAGACTAGCGGCAGCTCCTACAATGAGCAGTTCTTC.

This clonotype came up many times. This sequence joins TRBV28 and TRBJ1-5; 9 positions agree with TRBD1. CDR1 and CDR2 from the germline V gene are MDHEN and SYDVKM. V lost 10 bases and J lost 6; bases outside the gene matches: 7. The CDR3 has 13 amino acids. CDR3 DNA: TGTGCCACCAGAGGGGACAGGGTTCAGCCCCAGCATTTT. Amino acid sequence: CATRGDRVQPQHF.

This clonotype was counted ten times or more. The chain carries TRBV12-3 or TRBV12-4 and TRBJ2-2, with D possibly being TRBD1 or TRBD2 (6 bases each). Trimming took 7 bases from V and 3 from J, leaving 18 bases between them. The CDR3 has 16 amino acids. The CDR3 spells CASNTQGGLDTGELFF. In DNA form, the CDR3 reads TGTGCCAGCAATACACAGGGAGGTCTGGACACCGGGGAGCTGTTTTTT.

The chain has TRBV3-1 and TRBJ1-3, with D perhaps TRBD1 (5 bases). The CDR3 is made up of 17 amino acids. Germline loops: CDR1 LGHDT, CDR2 YNNKEL (reference sequence). The germline V and J ends were trimmed by 0 bases and 6 bases, with 18 bases remaining between them. The CDR3 DNA reads as TGTGCCAGCAGCCAAGATCTTGGGGGAAGGGGTAAAAACACCATATATTTT. This translates into CASSQDLGGRGKNTIYF.

Ten or more counts support this clonotype. The chain joins TRBV13 to TRBJ2-5; D unclear. The germline CDR1 and CDR2 sequences are PRHDT and FYEKMQ (reference sequence). Between the trimmed V and J ends, which lost 5 bases and 3 bases, there was a span of 10 bases. The CDR3 is 13 residues long. The CDR3 spells CASSVRSKETQYF. CDR3 sequence (DNA): TGTGCCAGCAGCGTCCGATCTAAAGAGACCCAGTACTTC.

In regard to this clonotype: At one end the junction does not follow the germline gene, possibly because of a read error. The genes are TRBV28 and TRBJ2-3; no reliable D call. From germline, CDR1 is MDHEN and CDR2 SYDVKM. The CDR3 sequence is 15 residues long. CDR3 DNA: TGTACCAGCCTAGGTGGTCTACCAAGCGCAGATACGCAGTATTTT. Translated: CTSLGGLPSADTQYF.

Many counts were recorded for this clonotype. The V gene is TRBV29-1, the J gene TRBJ1-1; no clear D. The CDR3 is made up of 12 amino acids. Germline lookup yields CDR1 SQVTM and CDR2 ANQGSEA. Trimming removed 4 bases at V and 1 base at J, with 7 bases between. This CDR3 is CSVGRENTEAFF. DNA of the CDR3: TGCAGCGTTGGTCGGGAGAACACTGAAGCTTTCTTT.

This clonotype was seen repeatedly, ten times or more. This chain joins TRBV6-2 or TRBV6-3 and TRBJ1-2; D gene uncertain. V was cut by 5 bases and J by 2 bases, with 15 bases left in between. Germline CDR1 and CDR2: MNHEY and SVGEGT. There are 15 residues in the CDR3. The CDR3 nucleotides read TGTGCCAGCAGTCCCAACAGACGAACAAACTATGGCTACACCTTC. Its translation: CASSPNRRTNYGYTF.

Regarding this clonotype: A much larger clone is a single base away; this may be a read error. The V call is TRBV4-2, the J call TRBJ1-2, with TRBD1 as a possible D gene (5 bases). There are 13 residues in the CDR3. Germline V gives CDR1 LGHNA, CDR2 YNFKEQ. CDR3 in DNA: TGTGCCAGCAGCCAAGCAGGGAACTATGGCTCCACCTTC. Amino acids: CASSQAGNYGSTF.

This clonotype was seen a handful of times. Possible read error: a much larger clone is one base away. The chain has TRBV5-1 and TRBJ2-7, with D possibly TRBD2 on 5 matching bases. The V gene's germline CDR1 is SGHRS and CDR2 YFSETQ. The CDR3 is 15 residues long. V lost 5 bases to trimming and J lost 3 bases, with 18 bases between them. The CDR3 region has the DNA TGCGCCAGCAGAACAACAAGGGAGATCCGCTACGAGCAGTACTTC. Its protein is CASRTTREIRYEQYF.

This chain connects TRBV20-1 to TRBJ2-7, with unresolved D. The CDR3 spans 13 residues. Germline V gene lookup returns CDR1 DFQATT and CDR2 SNEGSKA (reference sequence). V gave up 7 bases and J gave up 2 bases, with 15 bases separating them. CDR3 coding DNA: TGCAGTGTTACAACTGGGATTACCTACGAGCAGTACTTC. Translation: CSVTTGITYEQYF.

This clonotype was observed a handful of times. The chain employs TRBV5-1 and TRBJ1-6; 12 bases fit TRBD1. Germline assignment: CDR1 SGHRS and CDR2 YFSETQ. Losses at the gene ends were 6 bases for V and 1 base for J; bases not matched to a gene: 8. The CDR3 length is 18 residues. The CDR3 DNA reads as TGCGCCAGCAAGGAAGGGACAGGGGGCCGTTCCTATAATTCACCCCTCCACTTT. Protein sequence: CASKEGTGGRSYNSPLHF.

This clonotype was detected a few times. V is TRBV27 and J is TRBJ1-6; unclear D gene. Trimming removed 0 bases at V and 9 bases at J, with 15 bases between. The CDR3 has 16 residues. Germline V gene sequence: CDR1 MNHEY, CDR2 SMNVEV (reference sequence). CDR3 nucleotide sequence: TGTGCCAGCAGTTTATCAACAGCCCCCGGTAGTTCACCCCTCCACTTT. Protein sequence: CASSLSTAPGSSPLHF.

This clonotype was counted ten times or more. The chain joins TRBV12-3 or TRBV12-4 to TRBJ1-2; 7 nucleotides align to TRBD1. This CDR3 contains 13 residues. The J segment lost 8 bases and the V segment lost 5 bases, leaving 8 bases of the junction unmatched. The CDR3 region is CASSLGQERGYTF. CDR3 bases: TGTGCCAGCAGTCTAGGACAGGAACGGGGCTACACCTTC.

The chain joins TRBV4-3 to TRBJ2-5, with 7 bases identical to TRBD2. The ends lost 1 base at V and 3 bases at J; junction bases unmatched: 5. The germline gives CDR1 LGHNA, CDR2 YSLEER. The CDR3 loop spans 15 amino acids. The DNA of the CDR3 is TGCGCCAGCAGCCAAGTAGTCGCGGGGGAAGAGACCCAGTACTTC. Protein sequence: CASSQVVAGEETQYF.

This clonotype was counted many times. This chain links TRBV20-1 with TRBJ2-7; unclear D gene. The CDR3 totals 12 residues. The ends were cut back, 6 bases at V and 3 bases at J, with 12 bases in the middle. Germline values: CDR1 DFQATT, CDR2 SNEGSKA (reference sequence). Written as DNA, the CDR3 is TGCAGTGCCCCTAGTACCGGCTACGAGCAGTACTTC. Translated, it gives CSAPSTGYEQYF.

This clonotype was detected ten times or more. V usage is TRBV6-1 and J usage is TRBJ2-3; 16 positions match TRBD2. Germline V gene data show CDR1 as MNHNS and CDR2 as SASEGT. V lost 5 bases, J lost 1 base, and 12 bases stayed unmatched. The CDR3 covers 20 residues. This chain's CDR3 is CASSYRRGLAGGPGTDTQYF. CDR3 nucleotides: TGTGCCAGCAGTTACCGTAGGGGACTAGCGGGAGGGCCCGGCACAGATACGCAGTATTTT.

This clonotype was seen a few times. The V call is TRBV29-1, the J call TRBJ2-7, with D unclear. The CDR3 totals 13 residues. Per germline, CDR1 SQVTM and CDR2 ANQGSEA. Trimming stripped 1 base from V and 6 bases from J, with 13 bases between. Here the CDR3 reads CSVEGSEAGEQYF. The CDR3 nucleotides read TGCAGCGTTGAAGGCAGCGAGGCCGGCGAGCAGTACTTC.

This clonotype was detected many times. The rearrangement links TRBV12-3 or TRBV12-4 to TRBJ2-3; 14 nucleotides align to TRBD2. The length of the CDR3 is 21 residues. Trimming took 3 bases from V and 0 from J; bases not matched to a gene: 14. The CDR3 DNA sequence: TGTGCCAGCAGTTTCAGCGGACTAGCGGGAGGAATAAAGCTAAGCACAGATACGCAGTATTTT. Translated: CASSFSGLAGGIKLSTDTQYF.

This chain uses TRBV9 with TRBJ1-1; D ambiguous. Germline V lookup: CDR1 SGDLS, CDR2 YYNGEE. The CDR3 runs 13 residues. V was clipped by 0 bases and J by 5 bases, with 8 bases between them. The chain's CDR3 is CASSVARGTEAFF. DNA for the CDR3: TGTGCCAGCAGCGTAGCTAGAGGTACTGAAGCTTTCTTT.

This clonotype showed up many times. This chain uses TRBV12-3 or TRBV12-4 with TRBJ1-5; D remains ambiguous. This CDR3 region has 11 residues. Trimming took 1 base from V and 5 from J, leaving 0 bases between them. The CDR3 loop reads CASSLDQPQHF. The CDR3 DNA sequence: TGTGCCAGCAGTTTAGATCAGCCCCAGCATTTT.

The rearrangement joins TRBV5-1 to TRBJ2-3, with 12 nucleotides matching TRBD2. Germline V gene sequence: CDR1 SGHRS, CDR2 YFSETQ. The CDR3 runs to 19 residues. With V trimmed by 0 bases and J by 3 bases, 11 bases remained unmatched. CDR3 DNA: TGCGCCAGCAGCTTGGGGTTAGGCCAAGGGACTAGCGGGACAGATACGCAGTATTTT. Amino acids: CASSLGLGQGTSGTDTQYF.